The subject of this entry is one TCR beta chain. These data belong to a study of blood T cell repertoires in COVID-19. Study-wide context: Samples came from the United States, Italy and Spain, spanning acute and convalescent COVID-19. The analysed material was cDNA or gDNA that came from T cells, B-cell-depleted T cells, or PBMCs.

This CDR3 has 15 residues. The trim removed 5 bases at V and 3 bases at J, leaving 10 bases unmatched. In germline, CDR1 is SGHTA, CDR2 FQGNSA. Original data processing: From reference gene primer amplification, estimates of nucleated cell counts were derived. Method: immunoSEQ multiplex PCR; TCRdb's copy keeps in-frame clones and lacks some. V and J calls and clone size are those listed in that table; D and trimming were worked out from the DNA. Of some 90,000 clones in the sample, 55% to 80% are singletons; the top ten hold roughly 25%. The origin of this receptor is a woman in her fifties or sixties in a cohort sampled during active or convalescent COVID-19. The chain has TRBV7-2 and TRBJ2-7, with TRBD1 matching over 7 bases. The sample consisted of peripheral blood. In DNA form, the CDR3 reads TGTGCCAGCAGCCGCGACAGGGTTAGAGGCTACGAGCAGTACTTC. Its protein product is CASSRDRVRGYEQYF.